The entry below gives a single T cell receptor (beta chain) sequence along with its context. Its target is unknown. Germline V gene sequence: CDR1 MNHEY, CDR2 SMNVEV (reference sequence). The length of the CDR3 is 16 residues. The record originates from a study of cytomegalovirus exposure and HLA in healthy donors. Primers for the PCR totalled 60 Vbeta and 13 Jbeta. TCRdb's copy holds only in-frame clones and misses some; the assay was immunoSEQ multiplex PCR. The top ten hold less than 2% of the sample, which has about 220,000 clones, approximately 70% seen once. The study's findings and limits: Reports described diagnosis of cytomegalovirus status by the classifier as highly specific and sensitive. Presence/absence comparisons presumed near-even sequencing depth among donors. Follow-up analysis later connected one missense variant in DCLRE1C with trimming of TCR beta V- and J-genes.

Regarding donors, all were healthy bone marrow donors. The sample comprised PBMCs. The rearrangement uses TRBV27 and TRBJ1-3, with TRBD1 matching over 10 bases. The closer fit of TRBJ2-2 to the DNA end suggests the J call may be wrong. This sequence was found in a young woman in good health and CMV-seronegative. The CDR3 DNA sequence: TGTGCCAGCAGTCCCTGGACAGGGGGGAACACCGGGGAGCTGTTTTTT. This gives the protein CASSPWTGGNTGELFF.